This is a list of T cell receptor beta chains from one sample in a study of blood T cell repertoires in COVID-19. Here immunoSEQ multiplex PCR was the method, and the copy in TCRdb shows in-frame clones only, minus some. The sample yields over 130,000 clones, roughly four fifths seen once. The sequencing input was PBMCs or T cells enriched from blood (not recorded which). These receptors all come from a woman aged 45-59 years with acute COVID-19. Each CDR3 is given with its conserved first and last residue. A D gene is named only where the DNA matches it firmly. A clone size is listed for some rows: how often the clone was seen (once, few, many), or a class if it is expanded.

>NA|12|NA|TRBJ1-2|TRBV7-8
CASSASGGGYTF
TGTGCCAGCAGCGCGAGCGGGGGGGGCTACACCTTC
>NA|14|NA|TRBJ1-1|TRBV3-1/TRBV3-2
CASSPMGQNTEAFF
TGTGCCAGCAGTCCCATGGGACAGAACACTGAAGCTTTCTTT
>NA|13|NA|TRBJ1-1|TRBV12-3/TRBV12-4
CASSLARGTEAFF
TGTGCCAGCAGTTTGGCCAGAGGGACTGAAGCTTTCTTT
>NA|14|TRBD1|TRBJ2-3|TRBV2
CASRDRVSTDTQYF
TGTGCCAGCAGGGACAGGGTTAGCACAGATACGCAGTATTTT
>NA|14|TRBD1|TRBJ1-2|TRBV27
CASIGSGQGGGYTF
TGTGCCAGCATTGGTTCAGGACAGGGAGGTGGCTACACCTTC
>NA|15|NA|TRBJ1-1|TRBV23-1
CASSLIEGWASEAFF
TGCGCCAGCAGTCTAATCGAAGGTTGGGCCTCTGAAGCTTTCTTT
>NA|12|TRBD1|TRBJ1-6|TRBV5-6
CASSPDREVLYF
TGTGCCAGCAGCCCCGACAGGGAAGTTCTCTACTTT
>NA|15|TRBD1|TRBJ2-1|TRBV24-1
CATSDTGTGSFEQFF
TGTGCCACCAGTGATACCGGGACAGGGAGTTTTGAGCAGTTCTTC
>NA|15|TRBD2|TRBJ2-7|TRBV3-1/TRBV3-2
CASSQGLAGAYEQYF
TGTGCCAGCAGCCAAGGTCTAGCGGGAGCTTACGAGCAGTACTTC
>NA|12|NA|TRBJ2-1|TRBV7-6
CASSLAGGEQFF
TGTGCCAGCAGCTTAGCCGGTGGTGAGCAGTTCTTC
>NA|17|NA|TRBJ1-1|TRBV25-1
CASSELVGTRGNTEAFF
TGTGCCAGCAGTGAATTAGTGGGTACTCGCGGGAACACTGAAGCTTTCTTT
>few|16|TRBD2|TRBJ2-1|TRBV3-1/TRBV3-2
CASSGRGGLAPDEQFF
TGTGCCAGCAGCGGTCGCGGGGGACTAGCCCCAGATGAGCAGTTCTTC
>NA|15|NA|TRBJ1-2|TRBV19
CASSIAPGGDYGYTF
TGTGCCAGTAGTATAGCCCCCGGCGGGGACTATGGCTACACCTTC
>NA|15|TRBD1|TRBJ1-2|TRBV6-5
CASRRSGGADYGYTF
TGTGCCAGCAGGCGGTCAGGGGGCGCTGACTATGGCTACACCTTC
>NA|14|NA|TRBJ1-6|TRBV6-5
CASRGHLYDSPLHF
TGTGCCAGCAGGGGGCACCTATATGATTCACCCCTCCACTTT
>once|14|NA|TRBJ2-5|TRBV7-6
CASSLTGLEETQYF
TGTGCCAGCAGCTTAACGGGATTGGAGGAGACCCAGTACTTC
>NA|12|NA|TRBJ1-5|TRBV10-1
CASSTNNQPQHF
TGCGCCAGCAGCACTAACAATCAGCCCCAGCATTTT